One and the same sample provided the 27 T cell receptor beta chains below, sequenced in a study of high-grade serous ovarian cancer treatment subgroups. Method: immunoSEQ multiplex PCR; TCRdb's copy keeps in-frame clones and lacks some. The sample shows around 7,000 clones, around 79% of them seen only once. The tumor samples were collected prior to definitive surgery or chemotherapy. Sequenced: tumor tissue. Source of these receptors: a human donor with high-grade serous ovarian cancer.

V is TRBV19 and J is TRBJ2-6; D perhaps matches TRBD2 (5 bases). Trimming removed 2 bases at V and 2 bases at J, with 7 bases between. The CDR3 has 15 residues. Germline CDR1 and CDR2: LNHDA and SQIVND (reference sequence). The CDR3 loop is CASSIIGAGANVLTF. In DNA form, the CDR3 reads TGTGCCAGTAGTATAATCGGGGCTGGGGCCAACGTCCTGACTTTC.

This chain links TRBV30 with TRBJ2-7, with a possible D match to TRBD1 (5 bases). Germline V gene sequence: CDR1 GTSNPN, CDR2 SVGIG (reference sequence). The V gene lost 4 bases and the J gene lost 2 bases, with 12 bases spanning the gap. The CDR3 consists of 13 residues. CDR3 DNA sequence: TGTGCCTGGAAGACCCAAGGGGCCTACGAGCAGTACTTC. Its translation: CAWKTQGAYEQYF.

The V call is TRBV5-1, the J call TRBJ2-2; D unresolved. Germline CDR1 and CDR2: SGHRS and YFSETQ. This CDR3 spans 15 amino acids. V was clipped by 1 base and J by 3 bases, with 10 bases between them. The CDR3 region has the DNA TGCGCCAGCAGCTTGCTCCCAACAGACACCGGGGAGCTGTTTTTT. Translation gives CASSLLPTDTGELFF.

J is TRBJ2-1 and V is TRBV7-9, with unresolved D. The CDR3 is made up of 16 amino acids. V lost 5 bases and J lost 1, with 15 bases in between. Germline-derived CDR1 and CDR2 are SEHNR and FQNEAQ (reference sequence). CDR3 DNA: TGTGCCAGCAGCCAATCGGATGGCAGATCCTACAATGAGCAGTTCTTC. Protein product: CASSQSDGRSYNEQFF.

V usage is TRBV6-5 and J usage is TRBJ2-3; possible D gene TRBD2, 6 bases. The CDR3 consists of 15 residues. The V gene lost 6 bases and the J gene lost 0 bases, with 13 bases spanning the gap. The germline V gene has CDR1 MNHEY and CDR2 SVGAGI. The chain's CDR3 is CASSHLGGSTDTQYF. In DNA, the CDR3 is TGTGCCAGCAGCCATCTCGGGGGAAGCACAGATACGCAGTATTTT.

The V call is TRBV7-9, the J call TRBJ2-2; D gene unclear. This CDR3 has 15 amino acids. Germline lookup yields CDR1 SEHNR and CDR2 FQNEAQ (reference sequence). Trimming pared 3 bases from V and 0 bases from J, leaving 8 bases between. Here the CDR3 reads CASSFKGPNTGELFF. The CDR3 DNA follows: TGTGCCAGCAGCTTCAAGGGCCCGAACACCGGGGAGCTGTTTTTT.

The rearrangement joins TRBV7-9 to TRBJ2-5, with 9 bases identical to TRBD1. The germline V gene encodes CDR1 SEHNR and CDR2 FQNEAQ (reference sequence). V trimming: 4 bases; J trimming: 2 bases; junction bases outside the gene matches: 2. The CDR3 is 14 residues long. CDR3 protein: CASSWDRVQETQYF. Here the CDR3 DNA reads TGTGCCAGCAGCTGGGACAGGGTTCAAGAGACCCAGTACTTC.

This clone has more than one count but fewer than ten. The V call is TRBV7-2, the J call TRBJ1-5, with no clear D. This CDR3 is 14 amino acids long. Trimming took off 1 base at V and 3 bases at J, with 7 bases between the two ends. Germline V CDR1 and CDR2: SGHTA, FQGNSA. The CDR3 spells CASSLGLNNQPQHF. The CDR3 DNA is TGTGCCAGCAGCTTAGGACTGAACAATCAGCCCCAGCATTTT.

CDR3 region: CASSLARRGGPTDTQYF. The CDR3 DNA reads TGTGCCAGCAGCTTAGCAAGGAGGGGGGGGCCTACAGATACGCAGTATTTT. The rearrangement uses TRBV11-2 and TRBJ2-3, with D perhaps matching TRBD2 (7 bases). The V gene's germline CDR1 is SGHAT and CDR2 FQNNGV. CDR3 length: 17 residues. V was clipped by 1 base and J by 3 bases, with 17 bases between them.

The CDR3 sequence is CASSPNRRGNYGYTF. The CDR3 DNA follows: TGTGCCAGCAGCCCCAACAGGCGGGGTAACTATGGCTACACCTTC. The gene calls are TRBV5-8 and TRBJ1-2; tentative D call: TRBD1 (5 bases). The CDR3 sequence is 15 residues long. Trimming took off 4 bases at V and 1 base at J, with 14 bases between the two ends. Germline V gives CDR1 SGHTS, CDR2 YDEGEE.

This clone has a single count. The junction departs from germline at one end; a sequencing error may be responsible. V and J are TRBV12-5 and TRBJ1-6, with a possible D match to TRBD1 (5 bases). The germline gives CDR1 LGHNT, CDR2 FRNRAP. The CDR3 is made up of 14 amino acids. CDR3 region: CASGATGTNSPFHF. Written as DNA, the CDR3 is TGTGCTAGTGGCGCAACCGGGACCAATTCACCCTTCCACTTT.

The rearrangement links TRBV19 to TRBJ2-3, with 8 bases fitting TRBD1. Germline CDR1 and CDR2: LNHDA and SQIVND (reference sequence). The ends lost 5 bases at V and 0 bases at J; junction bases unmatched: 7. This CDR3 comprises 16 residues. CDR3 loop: CASSDPGQESTDTQYF. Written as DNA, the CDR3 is TGTGCCAGTAGTGATCCGGGACAGGAGAGCACAGATACGCAGTATTTT.

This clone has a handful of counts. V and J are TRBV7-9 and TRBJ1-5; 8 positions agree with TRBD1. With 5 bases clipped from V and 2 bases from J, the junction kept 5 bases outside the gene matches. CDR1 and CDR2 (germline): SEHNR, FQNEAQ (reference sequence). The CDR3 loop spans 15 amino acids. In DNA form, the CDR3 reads TGTGCCAGCAGCCTGACAGGGGTTGGCAATCAGCCCCAGCATTTT. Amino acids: CASSLTGVGNQPQHF.

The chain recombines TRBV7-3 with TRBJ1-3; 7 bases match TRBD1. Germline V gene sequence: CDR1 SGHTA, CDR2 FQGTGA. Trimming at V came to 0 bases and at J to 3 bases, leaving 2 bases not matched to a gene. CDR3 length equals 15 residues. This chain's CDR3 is CASSLTGGGGNTIYF. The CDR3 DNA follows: TGTGCCAGCAGCTTAACAGGGGGCGGTGGAAACACCATATATTTT.

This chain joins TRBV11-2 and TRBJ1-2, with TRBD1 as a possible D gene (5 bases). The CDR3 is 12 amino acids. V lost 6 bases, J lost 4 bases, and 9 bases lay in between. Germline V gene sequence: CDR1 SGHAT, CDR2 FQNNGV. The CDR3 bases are TGTGCCAGCAGTGGGACCCGCTATGGCTACACCTTC. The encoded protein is CASSGTRYGYTF.

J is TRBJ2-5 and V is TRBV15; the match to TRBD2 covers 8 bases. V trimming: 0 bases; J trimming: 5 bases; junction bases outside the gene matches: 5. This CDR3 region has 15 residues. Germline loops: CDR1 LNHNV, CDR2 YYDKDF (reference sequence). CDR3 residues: CATSRESGGRETQYF. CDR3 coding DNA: TGTGCCACCAGCAGAGAAAGCGGGGGAAGGGAGACCCAGTACTTC. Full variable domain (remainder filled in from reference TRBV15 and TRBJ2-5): DAMVIQNPRYQVTQFGKPVTLSCSQTLNHNVMYWYQQKSSQAPKLLFHYYDKDFNNEADTPDNFQSRRPNTSFCFLDIRSPGLGDTAMYLCATSRESGGRETQYFGPGTRLLVL.

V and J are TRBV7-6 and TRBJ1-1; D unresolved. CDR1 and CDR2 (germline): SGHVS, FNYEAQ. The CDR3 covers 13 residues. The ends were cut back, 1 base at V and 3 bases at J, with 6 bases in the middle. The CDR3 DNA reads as TGTGCCAGCAGCTTAGATTACGACACTGAAGCTTTCTTT. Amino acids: CASSLDYDTEAFF. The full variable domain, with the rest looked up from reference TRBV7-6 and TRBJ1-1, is GAGVSQSPRYKVTKRGQDVALRCDPISGHVSLYWYRQALGQGPEFLTYFNYEAQQDKSGLPNDRFSAERPEGSISTLTIQRTEQRDSAMYRCASSLDYDTEAFFGQGTRLTVV.

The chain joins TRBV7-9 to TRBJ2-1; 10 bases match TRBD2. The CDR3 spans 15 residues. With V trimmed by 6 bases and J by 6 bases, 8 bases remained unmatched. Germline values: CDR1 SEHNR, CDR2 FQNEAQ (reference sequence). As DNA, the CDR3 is TGTGCCAGCAGAATGGGTAGCGGGGGGCCCAATGAGCAGTTCTTC. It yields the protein CASRMGSGGPNEQFF.

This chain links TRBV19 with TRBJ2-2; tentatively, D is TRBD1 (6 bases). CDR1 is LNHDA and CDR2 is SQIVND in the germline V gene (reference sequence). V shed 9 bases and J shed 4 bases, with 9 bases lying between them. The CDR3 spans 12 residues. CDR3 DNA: TGTGCCAGGGACAGAGTCACCGGGGAGCTGTTTTTT. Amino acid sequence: CARDRVTGELFF.

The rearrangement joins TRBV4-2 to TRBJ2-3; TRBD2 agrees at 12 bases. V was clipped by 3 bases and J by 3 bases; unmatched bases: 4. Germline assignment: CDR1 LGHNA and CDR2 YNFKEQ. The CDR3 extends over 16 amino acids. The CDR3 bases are TGTGCCAGCAGCCAGGCCGGGACTAGCGGGACAGATACGCAGTATTTT. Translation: CASSQAGTSGTDTQYF.

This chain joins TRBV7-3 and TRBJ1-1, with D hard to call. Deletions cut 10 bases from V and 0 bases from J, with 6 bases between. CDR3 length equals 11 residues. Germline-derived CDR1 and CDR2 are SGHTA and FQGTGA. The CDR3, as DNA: TGTGCCAATCCAATGAACACTGAAGCTTTCTTT. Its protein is CANPMNTEAFF.

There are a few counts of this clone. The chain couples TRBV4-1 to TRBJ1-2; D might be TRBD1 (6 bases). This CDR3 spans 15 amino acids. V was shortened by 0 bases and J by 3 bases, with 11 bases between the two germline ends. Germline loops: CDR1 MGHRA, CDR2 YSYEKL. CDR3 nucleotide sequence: TGCGCCAGCAGCCAAGATACCAGGGGACACTATGGCTACACCTTC. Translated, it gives CASSQDTRGHYGYTF.

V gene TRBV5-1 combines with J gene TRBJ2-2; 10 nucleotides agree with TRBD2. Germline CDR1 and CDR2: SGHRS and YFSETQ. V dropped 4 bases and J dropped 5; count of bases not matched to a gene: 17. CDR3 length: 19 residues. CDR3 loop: CASSPGLAGALIPTGELFF. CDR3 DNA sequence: TGCGCCAGCAGCCCGGGGCTAGCGGGGGCCCTTATACCGACCGGGGAGCTGTTTTTT.

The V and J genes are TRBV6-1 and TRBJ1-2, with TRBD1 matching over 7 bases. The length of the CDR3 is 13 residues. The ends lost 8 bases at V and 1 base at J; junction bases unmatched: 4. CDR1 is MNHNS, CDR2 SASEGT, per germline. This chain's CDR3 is CASRHRGNYGYTF. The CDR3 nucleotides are TGTGCCAGCCGCCACAGGGGTAACTATGGCTACACCTTC.

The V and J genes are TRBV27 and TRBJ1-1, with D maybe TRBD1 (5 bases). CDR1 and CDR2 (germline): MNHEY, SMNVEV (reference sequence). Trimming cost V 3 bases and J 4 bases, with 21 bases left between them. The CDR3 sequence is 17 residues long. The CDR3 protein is CASSFLGTQRIGTEAFF. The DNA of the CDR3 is TGTGCCAGCAGTTTTTTAGGGACGCAGAGAATTGGCACTGAAGCTTTCTTT.

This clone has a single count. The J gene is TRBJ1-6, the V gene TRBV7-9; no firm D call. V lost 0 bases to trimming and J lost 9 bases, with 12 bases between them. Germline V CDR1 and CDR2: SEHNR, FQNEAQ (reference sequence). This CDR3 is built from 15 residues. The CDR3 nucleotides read TGTGCCAGCAGCTTAGCGAGGGATTCGGGTTCACCCCTCCACTTT. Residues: CASSLARDSGSPLHF.

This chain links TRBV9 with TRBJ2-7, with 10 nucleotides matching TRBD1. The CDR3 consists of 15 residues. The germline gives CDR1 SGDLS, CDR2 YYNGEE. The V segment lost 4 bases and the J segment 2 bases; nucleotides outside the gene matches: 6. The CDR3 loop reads CASSLGQGVAYEQYF. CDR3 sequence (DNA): TGTGCCAGCAGCCTCGGACAGGGGGTGGCCTACGAGCAGTACTTC. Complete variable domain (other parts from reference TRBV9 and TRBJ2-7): DSGVTQTPKHLITATGQRVTLRCSPRSGDLSVYWYQQSLDQGLQFLIQYYNGEERAKGNILERFSAQQFPDLHSELNLSSLELGDSALYFCASSLGQGVAYEQYFGPGTRLTVT.